Listed here is a single T cell receptor (beta chain). The antigen is unknown. The germline gives CDR1 LNHDA, CDR2 SQIVND (reference sequence). With 6 bases removed from V and 2 bases from J, the gap between germline ends came to 12 bases. CDR3 size: 14 residues. The donors (healthy individuals) were bone marrow donors. At collection, donors were nominally healthy, but unrecorded immune exposures were probable. The sample originates from a study of cytomegalovirus exposure and HLA in healthy donors. Primers for the PCR totalled 60 Vbeta and 13 Jbeta. This table comes from immunoSEQ multiplex PCR, and its TCRdb copy is limited to in-frame clones, with some not included. Of roughly 70,000 clones in the sample, approximately 70% were seen once. Study-level results: Later analysis demonstrated an association between a missense DCLRE1C variant and TCR beta V- and J-gene trimming. Later work found most CMV-associated TCR beta chains apparently HLA-restricted.

Material for sequencing was PBMCs. The sequence was collected from a male donor in good health and CMV-seropositive. This rearrangement joins TRBV19 to TRBJ2-3, with a weak D call TRBD1 (5 bases). The CDR3 protein is CASSPRQFTDTQYF. As DNA, the CDR3 is TGTGCCAGTAGCCCCCGACAGTTCACAGATACGCAGTATTTT.